A single sample is the source of the 4 T cell receptor beta chains below, sequenced in a study of blood T cell repertoires in COVID-19. Measured with immunoSEQ multiplex PCR; TCRdb has only the in-frame clones, and not every one. The table has under 250,000 clones, roughly nine tenths seen once. The source material was peripheral blood. These receptors all come from a man between 60 and 70 years old who had recovered from COVID-19.

This chain links TRBV5-1 with TRBJ1-6; D gene unclear. Germline CDR1 SGHRS, CDR2 YFSETQ. V shed 0 bases and J shed 6 bases, with 13 bases lying between them. CDR3 length equals 16 residues. The CDR3 DNA is TGCGCCAGCAGCTTGGTTCCGGGGAGGGTTAATTCACCCCTCCACTTT. It specifies CASSLVPGRVNSPLHF. Full variable domain (remainder filled in from reference TRBV5-1 and TRBJ1-6): KAGVTQTPRYLIKTRGQQVTLSCSPISGHRSVSWYQQTPGQGLQFLFEYFSETQRNKGNFPGRFSGRQFSNSRSEMNVSTLELGDSALYLCASSLVPGRVNSPLHFGNGTRLTVT.

The chain carries TRBV28 and TRBJ1-5; 9 bases map to TRBD1. Per the germline V gene, CDR1 is MDHEN and CDR2 is SYDVKM. V shed 6 bases, J shed 5 bases, and the junction held 8 bases outside the gene matches. The CDR3 is made up of 15 amino acids. The CDR3 region is CASRPGGQGYQPQHF. In nucleotides, the CDR3 is TGTGCCAGCAGACCCGGGGGACAGGGTTATCAGCCCCAGCATTTT.

The chain recombines TRBV2 with TRBJ2-7; a weak D match, TRBD1 (6 bases). V lost 4 bases and J 2 bases, leaving 15 bases between the germline ends. CDR1 SNHLY and CDR2 FYNNEI come from the germline V gene. The CDR3 is 15 residues long. CDR3 residues: CASSVGTPRTYEQYF. The DNA for the CDR3 is TGTGCCAGCAGTGTTGGGACACCTCGCACCTACGAGCAGTACTTC.

The chain links TRBV15 to TRBJ1-2; 7 positions match TRBD1. V trimming: 5 bases; J trimming: 5 bases; junction bases outside the gene matches: 11. The CDR3 is 15 amino acids. CDR1 and CDR2 from the germline V gene are LNHNV and YYDKDF (reference sequence). The CDR3 loop reads CATSSSPGTAYGYTF. CDR3 sequence (DNA): TGTGCCACCAGCTCCAGCCCAGGGACAGCATATGGCTACACCTTC.